The T cell receptor (beta chain) described here comes from a study of CD8 T cells in ankylosing spondylitis. Generation of TCR beta libraries employed quantitative 5'-RACE incorporating molecular barcodes. A single record per CDR3 protein comes from TCRdb applying MiXCR to the 5' RACE reads. This table has fewer than 450,000 distinct CDR3 sequences, 15% to 20% appearing once. This clonotype was seen many times. The antigen remains unidentified. Regarding the study as a whole: A subset of motif variants has previously been described in the synovial fluid and blood of reactive arthritis. For ankylosing spondylitis blood, a TCR beta motif of roughly 8 highly homologous variants appeared characteristic.

This CDR3 region has 14 residues. Unmatched junction bases numbered 2, after V lost 3 bases and J lost 3 bases. The chain couples TRBV12-3 or TRBV12-4 to TRBJ2-1; 7 bases agree with TRBD2. The receptor comes from a male donor with ankylosing spondylitis. What was sequenced was blood, either unsorted or a sorted T cell fraction (not recorded which). The CDR3 nucleotides read TGTGCCAGCAGTTTGCGGGAGATCTACAATGAGCAGTTCTTC. Its protein is CASSLREIYNEQFF.